The 15 T cell receptor beta chains in this list originate from one sample, sequenced in a study of CD8 T cells in Susac syndrome. After extraction with the RNeasy kit, about 0.5 to 1 ug of the RNA was reverse transcribed using random hexamers. TCRdb reprocessed the immunoSEQ multiplex PCR reads with MiXCR, giving one entry per CDR3 protein. The top ten clones hold roughly 0.096% of a sample with about 190,000 distinct CDR3 sequences, approximately 93% of them seen once. Material: CD4+ T cells from PBMCs. The receptors stem from a human donor in good health.

The gene calls are TRBV27 and TRBJ2-7; no firm D call. This CDR3 has 15 amino acids. The germline V gene encodes CDR1 MNHEY and CDR2 SMNVEV (reference sequence). The V and J ends lost 0 bases and 1 base respectively, with 10 bases between them. In DNA, the CDR3 is TGTGCCAGCAGTTTATCCCCCGATGCTTCCTACGAGCAGTACTTC. Translation: CASSLSPDASYEQYF.

The V and J genes are TRBV29-1 and TRBJ2-2; 8 bases map to TRBD2. CDR3 length: 13 residues. Germline V lookup: CDR1 SQVTM, CDR2 ANQGSEA. The DNA for the CDR3 is TGCACGGCCGGGAGGGCGAGCACCGGGGAGCTGTTTTTT. Translating it yields CTAGRASTGELFF.

There are a few counts of this clonotype. CDR3 in DNA: TGTGCCAGCAGCTTTGGTGGTCCCGGGGAGCTGTTTTTT. It is translated as CASSFGGPGELFF. V gene TRBV7-8 combines with J gene TRBJ2-2, with D uncertain. Per germline, CDR1 SGHVS and CDR2 FQNEAQ. This CDR3 is 13 amino acids long. V was cut by 3 bases and J by 6 bases, with 8 bases left in between.

The V and J genes are TRBV7-8 and TRBJ2-5, with 8 bases that match TRBD2. The germline V gene has CDR1 SGHVS and CDR2 FQNEAQ. With 4 bases clipped from V and 5 bases from J, the junction kept 6 bases outside the gene matches. CDR3 length: 14 amino acids. DNA of the CDR3: TGTGCCAGCAGCTCCGGGAGGGGCGGGGAGACCCAGTACTTC. Residues: CASSSGRGGETQYF.

Concerning this clonotype: A junction boundary mismatches the germline segment, possibly from a read error. The chain links TRBV28 to TRBJ1-1; D gene unclear. CDR1 is MDHEN, CDR2 SYDVKM, per germline. The CDR3 has 14 residues. The CDR3 is CASTLPGRNTEVFF. CDR3 in DNA: TGTGCCAGCACCCTACCCGGGAGGAACACTGAAGTTTTCTTT.

The V and J genes are TRBV28 and TRBJ1-2; tentatively, D is TRBD1 (5 bases). The CDR3 contains 11 residues. Per the germline V gene, CDR1 is MDHEN and CDR2 is SYDVKM. Trimming took off 5 bases at V and 8 bases at J, with 9 bases between the two ends. In nucleotides, the CDR3 is TGTGCCAGCAGTGGTCCAGGGGGCTACACCTTC. Its protein is CASSGPGGYTF.

The CDR3 nucleotides read TGTGCCAGCACCCCCCTGGGGGCCGTTCACTCCTACGAGCAGTACGTC. Protein sequence: CASTPLGAVHSYEQYV. The genes are TRBV6-1 and TRBJ2-7; weak D call: TRBD1 (6 bases). Trimming stripped 7 bases from V and 0 bases from J, with 19 bases between. The CDR3 runs to 16 residues. Germline lookup yields CDR1 MNHNS and CDR2 SASEGT.

This rearrangement joins TRBV29-1 to TRBJ2-1, with D perhaps TRBD1 (5 bases). Deletions cut 2 bases from V and 0 bases from J, with 11 bases between. This CDR3 has 15 amino acids. Germline V gene sequence: CDR1 SQVTM, CDR2 ANQGSEA. The CDR3 DNA reads TGCAGCGTTGAACTCTACAGGAGCTCCTACAATGAGCAGTTCTTC. Protein product: CSVELYRSSYNEQFF.

The chain recombines TRBV9 with TRBJ2-1; no reliable D call. The germline gives CDR1 SGDLS, CDR2 YYNGEE. The CDR3 runs 14 residues. V shed 2 bases and J shed 3 bases, with 9 bases lying between them. The CDR3 region is CASSVGSSYNEQFF. Written as DNA, the CDR3 is TGTGCCAGCAGCGTTGGCAGCAGCTACAATGAGCAGTTCTTC.

The V gene is TRBV11-2, the J gene TRBJ2-2; tentatively, D is TRBD2 (6 bases). V was shortened by 3 bases and J by 1 base, with 18 bases between the two germline ends. Germline assignment: CDR1 SGHAT and CDR2 FQNNGV. The CDR3 contains 18 residues. The CDR3 here is CASSLGTRRLENTGELFF. The CDR3 DNA reads as TGTGCCAGCAGCTTGGGAACAAGAAGACTAGAGAACACCGGGGAGCTGTTTTTT.

The rearrangement links TRBV15 to TRBJ1-1, with D possibly matching TRBD1 (6 bases). CDR1 LNHNV and CDR2 YYDKDF come from the germline V gene (reference sequence). The CDR3 contains 14 residues. V lost 5 bases and J lost 4, with 14 bases in between. The CDR3 loop is CATSVKQGGTEAFF. The CDR3 region has the DNA TGTGCCACCAGCGTGAAACAGGGCGGCACTGAAGCTTTCTTT.

This clonotype was picked up one time. V gene TRBV29-1 combines with J gene TRBJ1-1; 9 bases are a match to TRBD1. The germline CDR1 and CDR2 sequences are SQVTM and ANQGSEA. V lost 3 bases to trimming and J lost 5 bases; unmatched junction nucleotides: 4. The CDR3 is 13 residues long. The CDR3 reads CSVDGDRVTEAFF. CDR3 sequence (DNA): TGCAGCGTTGATGGGGACAGGGTTACTGAAGCTTTCTTT.

This rearrangement joins TRBV5-1 to TRBJ2-5; D is uncertain. Germline CDR1 SGHRS, CDR2 YFSETQ. V shed 5 bases and J shed 0 bases, with 17 bases lying between them. The CDR3 covers 16 residues. CDR3 DNA sequence: TGCGCCAGCAGTCAGTCTGCTGAACGGTACCAAGAGACCCAGTACTTC. Translated, it gives CASSQSAERYQETQYF.

As for this clonotype: Sequence at one end of the junction differs from germline and may be a read error. This rearrangement joins TRBV18 to TRBJ1-3; D call uncertain. CDR1 and CDR2 from the germline V gene are KGHSH and LQKENI. The CDR3 is made up of 12 amino acids. CDR3 coding DNA: TGTGCCAGCTCACCGTCTGGAGACACCATATATTTT. Protein product: CASSPSGDTIYF.

The sample holds a few counts of this clonotype. The chain is built from TRBV5-4 and TRBJ2-4; D gene uncertain. This CDR3 contains 11 residues. Germline CDR1 and CDR2: SGHNT and YYREEE (reference sequence). Deletions cut 0 bases from V and 8 bases from J, with 3 bases between. In DNA, the CDR3 is TGTGCCAGCAGCTTGGAGGACATTCAGTACTTC. This codes for CASSLEDIQYF.